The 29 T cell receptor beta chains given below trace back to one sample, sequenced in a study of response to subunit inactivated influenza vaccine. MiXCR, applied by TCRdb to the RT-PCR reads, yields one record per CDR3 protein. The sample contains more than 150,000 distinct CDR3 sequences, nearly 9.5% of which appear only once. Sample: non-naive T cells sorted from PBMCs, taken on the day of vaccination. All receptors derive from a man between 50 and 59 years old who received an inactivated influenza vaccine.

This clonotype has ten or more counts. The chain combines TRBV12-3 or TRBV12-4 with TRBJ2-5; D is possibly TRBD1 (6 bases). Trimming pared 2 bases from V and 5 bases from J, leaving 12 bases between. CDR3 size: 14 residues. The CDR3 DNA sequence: TGTGCCAGCAGTTTAAGAAGACAGGCCGAGACCCAGTACTTC. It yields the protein CASSLRRQAETQYF.

CDR3 protein: CASSLAGVEQFF. The CDR3 DNA sequence: TGTGCCAGCAGTTTAGCGGGAGTTGAGCAGTTCTTC. The chain links TRBV2 to TRBJ2-1; 9 bases match TRBD2. CDR3 length: 12 amino acids. Germline-derived CDR1 and CDR2 are SNHLY and FYNNEI. Trimming at V came to 5 bases and at J to 9 bases, leaving 2 bases not matched to a gene.

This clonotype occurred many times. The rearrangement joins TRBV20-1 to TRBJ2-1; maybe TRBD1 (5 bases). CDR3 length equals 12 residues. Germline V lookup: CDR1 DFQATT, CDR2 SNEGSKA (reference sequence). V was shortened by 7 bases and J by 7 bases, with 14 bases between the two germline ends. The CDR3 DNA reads TGCAGTGTCCGGACAAAGCCGAATGAGCAGTTCTTC. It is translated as CSVRTKPNEQFF.

The CDR3 here is CAISDPGQGPNTEAFF. The CDR3 DNA is TGTGCCATCAGTGACCCCGGACAGGGCCCGAACACTGAAGCTTTCTTT. The genes are TRBV10-3 and TRBJ1-1; 8 nucleotides agree with TRBD1. CDR1 and CDR2 (germline): ENHRY, SYGVKD. CDR3 length: 16 residues. With 3 bases clipped from V and 1 base from J, the junction kept 7 bases outside the gene matches.

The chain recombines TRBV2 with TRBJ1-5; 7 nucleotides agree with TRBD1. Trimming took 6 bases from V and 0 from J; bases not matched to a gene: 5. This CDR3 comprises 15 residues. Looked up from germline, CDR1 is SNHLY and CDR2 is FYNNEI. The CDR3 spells CASRDRRYSNQPQHF. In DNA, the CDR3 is TGTGCCAGCAGGGACAGGAGGTATAGCAATCAGCCCCAGCATTTT.

CDR3 loop: CASSYYSGPHEKLFF. In nucleotides, the CDR3 is TGTGCCAGCAGCTACTACTCGGGCCCTCATGAAAAACTGTTTTTT. The V gene is TRBV7-9, the J gene TRBJ1-4; D gene unclear. Germline V lookup: CDR1 SEHNR, CDR2 FQNEAQ (reference sequence). This CDR3 is built from 15 residues. V was cut by 4 bases and J by 6 bases, with 15 bases left in between.

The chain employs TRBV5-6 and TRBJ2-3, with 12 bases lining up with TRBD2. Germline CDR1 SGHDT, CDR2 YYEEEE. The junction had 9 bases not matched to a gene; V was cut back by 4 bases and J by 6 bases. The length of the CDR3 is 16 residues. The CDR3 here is CASSLNPGLAGDTQYF. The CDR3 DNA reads TGTGCCAGCAGCCTAAACCCGGGACTAGCGGGTGATACGCAGTATTTT.

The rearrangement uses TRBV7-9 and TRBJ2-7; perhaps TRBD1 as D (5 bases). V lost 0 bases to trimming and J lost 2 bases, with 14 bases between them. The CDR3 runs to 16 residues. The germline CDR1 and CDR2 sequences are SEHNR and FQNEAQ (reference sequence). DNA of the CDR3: TGTGCCAGCAGCTTAGCAGACAGTCAACGTCCCTACGAGCAGTACTTC. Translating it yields CASSLADSQRPYEQYF.

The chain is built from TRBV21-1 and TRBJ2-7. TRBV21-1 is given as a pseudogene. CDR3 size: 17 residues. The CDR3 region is CASIRGEVPNPTYEQYF. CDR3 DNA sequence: TGTGCCAGCATTCGTGGGGAAGTACCAAACCCAACCTACGAGCAGTACTTC.

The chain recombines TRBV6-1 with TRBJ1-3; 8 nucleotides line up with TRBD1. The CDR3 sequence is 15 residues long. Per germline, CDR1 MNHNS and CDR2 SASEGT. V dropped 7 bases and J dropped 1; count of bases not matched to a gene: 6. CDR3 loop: CASNKRTGSGNTIYF. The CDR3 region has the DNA TGTGCCAGCAACAAAAGGACAGGGTCTGGAAACACCATATATTTT.

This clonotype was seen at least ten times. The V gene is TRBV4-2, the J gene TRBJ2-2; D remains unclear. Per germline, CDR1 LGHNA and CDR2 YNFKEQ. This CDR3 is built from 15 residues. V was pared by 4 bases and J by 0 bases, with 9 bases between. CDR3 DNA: TGTGCCAGCAGCCCCTCAAGCCCGAACACCGGGGAGCTGTTTTTT. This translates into CASSPSSPNTGELFF.

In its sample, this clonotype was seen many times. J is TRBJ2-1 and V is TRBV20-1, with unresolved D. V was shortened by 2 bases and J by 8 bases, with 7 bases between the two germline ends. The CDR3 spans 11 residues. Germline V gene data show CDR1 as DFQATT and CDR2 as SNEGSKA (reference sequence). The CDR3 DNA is TGCAGTGCTAGATTAACTGATGAGCAGTTCTTC. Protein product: CSARLTDEQFF.

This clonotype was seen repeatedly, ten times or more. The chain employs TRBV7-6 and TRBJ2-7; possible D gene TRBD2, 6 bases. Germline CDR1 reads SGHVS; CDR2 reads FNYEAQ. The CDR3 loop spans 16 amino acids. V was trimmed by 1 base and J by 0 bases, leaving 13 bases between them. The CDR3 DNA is TGTGCCAGCAGCTTAGTTTTGGGACTCACCTCCTACGAGCAGTACTTC. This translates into CASSLVLGLTSYEQYF.

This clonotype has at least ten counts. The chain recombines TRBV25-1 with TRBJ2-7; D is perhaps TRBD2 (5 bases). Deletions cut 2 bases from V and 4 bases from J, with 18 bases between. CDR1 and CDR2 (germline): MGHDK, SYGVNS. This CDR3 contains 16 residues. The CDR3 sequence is CASSEIGRGAAYEQYF. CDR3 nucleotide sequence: TGTGCCAGCAGTGAAATTGGCCGAGGAGCGGCTTACGAGCAGTACTTC.

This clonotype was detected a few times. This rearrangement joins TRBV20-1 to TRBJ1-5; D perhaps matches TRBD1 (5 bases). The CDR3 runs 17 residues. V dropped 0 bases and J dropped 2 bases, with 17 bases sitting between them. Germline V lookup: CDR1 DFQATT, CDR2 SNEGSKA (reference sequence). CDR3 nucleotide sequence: TGCAGTGCTAGAGATTCCGGGGCCAGGATAGGCAATCAGCCCCAGCATTTT. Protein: CSARDSGARIGNQPQHF.

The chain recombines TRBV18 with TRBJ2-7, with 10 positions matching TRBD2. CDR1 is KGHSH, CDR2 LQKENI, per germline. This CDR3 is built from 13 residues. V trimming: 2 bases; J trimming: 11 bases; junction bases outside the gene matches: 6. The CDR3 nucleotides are TGTGCCAGCTCACCAGCTAGCGGGAGTACGGAGTACTTC. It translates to CASSPASGSTEYF. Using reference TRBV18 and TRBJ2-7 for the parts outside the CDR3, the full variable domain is NAGVMQNPRHLVRRRGQEARLRCSPMKGHSHVYWYRQLPEEGLKFMVYLQKENIIDESGMPKERFSAEFPKEGPSILRIQQVVRGDSAAYFCASSPASGSTEYFGPGTRLTVT.

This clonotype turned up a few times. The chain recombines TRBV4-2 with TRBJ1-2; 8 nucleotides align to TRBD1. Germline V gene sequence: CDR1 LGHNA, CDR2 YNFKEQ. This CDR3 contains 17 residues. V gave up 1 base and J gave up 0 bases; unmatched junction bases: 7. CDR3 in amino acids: CASSQGQGFIANYGYTF. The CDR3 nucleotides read TGTGCCAGCAGCCAAGGACAGGGGTTTATAGCTAACTATGGCTACACCTTC.

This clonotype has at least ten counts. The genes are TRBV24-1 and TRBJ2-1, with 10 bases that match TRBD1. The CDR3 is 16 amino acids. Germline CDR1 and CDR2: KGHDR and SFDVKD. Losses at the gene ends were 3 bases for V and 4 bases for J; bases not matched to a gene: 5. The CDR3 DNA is TGTGCCACCAGTGATCCGGGGGACAGGGGTTACAATGAGCAGTTCTTC. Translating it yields CATSDPGDRGYNEQFF.

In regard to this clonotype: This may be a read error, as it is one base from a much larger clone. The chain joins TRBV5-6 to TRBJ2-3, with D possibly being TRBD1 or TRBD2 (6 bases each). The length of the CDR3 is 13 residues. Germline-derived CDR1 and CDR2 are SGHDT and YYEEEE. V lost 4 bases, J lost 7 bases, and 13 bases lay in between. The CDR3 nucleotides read TGTGCCAGCAGCCTCGGGGGCGAGAATACGCAGTATTTT. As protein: CASSLGGENTQYF.

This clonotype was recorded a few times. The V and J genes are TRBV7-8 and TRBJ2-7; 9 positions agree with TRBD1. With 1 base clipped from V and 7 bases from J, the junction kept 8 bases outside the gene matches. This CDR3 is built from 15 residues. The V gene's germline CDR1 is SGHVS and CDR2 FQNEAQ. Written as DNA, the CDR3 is TGTGCCAGCAGCTTAGAGCCGGGACAGGGTTTTGAGCAGTACTTC. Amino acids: CASSLEPGQGFEQYF.

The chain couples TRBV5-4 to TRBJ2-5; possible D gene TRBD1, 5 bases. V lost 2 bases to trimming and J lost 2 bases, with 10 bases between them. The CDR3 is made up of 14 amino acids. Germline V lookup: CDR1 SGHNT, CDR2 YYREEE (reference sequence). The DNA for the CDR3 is TGTGCCAGCAGCTTTGGGGCAGCACAAGAGACCCAGTACTTC. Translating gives CASSFGAAQETQYF.

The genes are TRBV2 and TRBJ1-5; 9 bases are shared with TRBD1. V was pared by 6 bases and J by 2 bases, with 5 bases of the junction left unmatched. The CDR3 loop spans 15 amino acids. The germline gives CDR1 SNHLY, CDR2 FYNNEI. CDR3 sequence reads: CASRGQGIGNQPQHF. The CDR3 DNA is TGTGCCAGCAGGGGACAGGGTATTGGCAATCAGCCCCAGCATTTT.

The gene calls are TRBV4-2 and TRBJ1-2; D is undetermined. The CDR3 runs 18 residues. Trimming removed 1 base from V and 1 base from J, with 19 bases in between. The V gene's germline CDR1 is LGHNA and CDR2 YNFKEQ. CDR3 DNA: TGTGCCAGCAGCCAAGTCGGCCGGACGCATCATCTTAACTATGGCTACACCTTC. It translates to CASSQVGRTHHLNYGYTF.

The CDR3 protein is CASSPGPRATEAFF. The CDR3 region has the DNA TGTGCCAGCAGCCCGGGACCTCGGGCCACTGAAGCTTTCTTT. The chain carries TRBV11-2 and TRBJ1-1; maybe TRBD1 (5 bases). This CDR3 has 14 amino acids. Germline V gene data show CDR1 as SGHAT and CDR2 as FQNNGV. V lost 5 bases to trimming and J lost 4 bases, with 14 bases between them.

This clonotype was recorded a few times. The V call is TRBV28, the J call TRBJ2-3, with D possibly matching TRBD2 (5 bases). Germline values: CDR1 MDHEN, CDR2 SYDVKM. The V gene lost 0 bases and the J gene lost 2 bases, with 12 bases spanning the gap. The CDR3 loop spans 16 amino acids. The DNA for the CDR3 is TGTGCCAGCAGTTTATGGATACTAGGCCCCACAGATACGCAGTATTTT. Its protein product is CASSLWILGPTDTQYF.

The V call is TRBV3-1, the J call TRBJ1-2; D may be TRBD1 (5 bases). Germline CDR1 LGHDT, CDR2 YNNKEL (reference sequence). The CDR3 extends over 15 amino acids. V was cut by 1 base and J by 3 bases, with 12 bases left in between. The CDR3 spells CASSQVQGPHYGYTF. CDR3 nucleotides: TGTGCCAGCAGCCAAGTCCAGGGTCCCCACTATGGCTACACCTTC.

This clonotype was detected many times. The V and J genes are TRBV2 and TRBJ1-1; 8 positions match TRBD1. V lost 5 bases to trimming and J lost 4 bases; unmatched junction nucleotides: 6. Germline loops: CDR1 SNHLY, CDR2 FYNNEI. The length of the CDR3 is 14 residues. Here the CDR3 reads CASSLQGGSTEAFF. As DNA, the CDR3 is TGTGCCAGCAGTCTACAGGGGGGATCCACTGAAGCTTTCTTT.

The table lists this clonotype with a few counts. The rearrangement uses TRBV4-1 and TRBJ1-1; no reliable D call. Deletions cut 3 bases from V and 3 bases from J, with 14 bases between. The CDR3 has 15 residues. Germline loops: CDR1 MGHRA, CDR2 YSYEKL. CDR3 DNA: TGCGCCAGCAGCCAGGGGAGGCTAGGAGACACTGAAGCTTTCTTT. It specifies CASSQGRLGDTEAFF.

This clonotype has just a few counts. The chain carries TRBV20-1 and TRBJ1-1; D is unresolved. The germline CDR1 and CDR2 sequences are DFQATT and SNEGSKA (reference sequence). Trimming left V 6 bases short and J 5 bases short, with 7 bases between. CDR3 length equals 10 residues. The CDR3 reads CSAIRTEAFF. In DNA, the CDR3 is TGCAGTGCCATTAGAACTGAAGCTTTCTTT.